This T cell receptor beta chain was identified during a study of T-cell memory formation after mild COVID-19. General observations from the study: Later expanders leaned CD4+, whereas day 15 to 85 contracting clones were balanced CD4/CD8.

TCRdb reprocessed the 5' RACE reads with MiXCR, giving one entry per CDR3 protein. Of 150,000 to 200,000 distinct CDR3 sequences listed, less than 20% are singletons. For this clonotype: What it binds is not known.

The clonotype was recovered from a man between 18 and 35 years old who had mild COVID-19 (a few samples of this study predate the infection). Cell type and time point are not known. The sample was PBMCs or a T cell subset sorted from them (not recorded which).

The CDR3 DNA reads as TGTGCCAGCAGTTCTGGGGCGAACACCGGGGAGCTGTTTTTT. Protein: CASSSGANTGELFF. The gene calls are TRBV27 and TRBJ2-2; D gene uncertain. The V gene lost 4 bases and the J gene lost 0 bases, with 6 bases spanning the gap. Germline CDR1 MNHEY, CDR2 SMNVEV (reference sequence). The CDR3 has 14 amino acids.